This T cell receptor beta chain was recovered during a study of cytomegalovirus exposure and HLA in healthy donors. Whole-study findings and limits: Most TCR sequences showed up rarely, but some public TCRs showed up in many donors. As a later analysis showed, a missense DCLRE1C variant was linked to trimming of TCR beta V- and J-genes. Accurate predictions that matched the HLA-A and HLA-B alleles of most subjects were reportedly made from TCR beta sequences. It is likely that the observed cluster of highly shared sequence variants was a sequencing artifact.

The PCR used 60 Vbeta and 13 Jbeta primers. Measured with immunoSEQ multiplex PCR; TCRdb has only the in-frame clones, and not every one. The table lists roughly 120,000 clones, 74% of them singletons. A note on this clone: Its antigen remains unknown.

Trimming shortened V by 0 bases and J by 1 base, and 9 bases separated the two germline ends. The CDR3 sequence is 15 residues long. Germline values: CDR1 SGHTA, CDR2 FQGNSA. This receptor was obtained from a woman between 40 and 55 years old in good health and CMV-seropositive. This sequence joins TRBV7-2 and TRBJ1-2, with D perhaps matching TRBD1 (5 bases). Sequenced material: PBMCs. The CDR3 loop reads CASSLAQGSNYGYTF. CDR3 nucleotide sequence: TGTGCCAGCAGCTTAGCCCAGGGCAGTAACTATGGCTACACCTTC.